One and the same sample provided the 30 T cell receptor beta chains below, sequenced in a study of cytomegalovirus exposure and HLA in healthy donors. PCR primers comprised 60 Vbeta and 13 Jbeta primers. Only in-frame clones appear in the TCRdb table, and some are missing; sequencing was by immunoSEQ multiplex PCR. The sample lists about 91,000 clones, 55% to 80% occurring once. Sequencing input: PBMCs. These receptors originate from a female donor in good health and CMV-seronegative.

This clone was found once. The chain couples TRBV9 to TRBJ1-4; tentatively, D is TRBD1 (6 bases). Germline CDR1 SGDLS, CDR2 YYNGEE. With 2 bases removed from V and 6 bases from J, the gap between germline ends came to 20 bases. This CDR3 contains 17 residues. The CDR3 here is CASSVGTVGRGDEKLFF. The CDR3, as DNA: TGTGCCAGCAGCGTTGGAACGGTGGGCAGGGGAGATGAAAAACTGTTTTTT.

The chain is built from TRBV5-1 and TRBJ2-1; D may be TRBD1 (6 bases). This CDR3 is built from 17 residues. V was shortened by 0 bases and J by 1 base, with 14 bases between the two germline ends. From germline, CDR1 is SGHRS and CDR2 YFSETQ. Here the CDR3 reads CASSLDRDTGSYNEQFF. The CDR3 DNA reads TGCGCCAGCAGCTTGGACAGGGACACCGGGTCCTACAATGAGCAGTTCTTC. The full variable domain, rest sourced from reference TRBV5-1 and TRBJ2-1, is KAGVTQTPRYLIKTRGQQVTLSCSPISGHRSVSWYQQTPGQGLQFLFEYFSETQRNKGNFPGRFSGRQFSNSRSEMNVSTLELGDSALYLCASSLDRDTGSYNEQFFGPGTRLTVL.

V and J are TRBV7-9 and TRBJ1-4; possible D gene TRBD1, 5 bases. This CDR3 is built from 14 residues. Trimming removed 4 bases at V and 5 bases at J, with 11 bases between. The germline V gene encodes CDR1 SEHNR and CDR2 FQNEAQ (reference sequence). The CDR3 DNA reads TGTGCCAGCAGCTCGGGACGGGGGAATGAAAAACTGTTTTTT. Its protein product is CASSSGRGNEKLFF.

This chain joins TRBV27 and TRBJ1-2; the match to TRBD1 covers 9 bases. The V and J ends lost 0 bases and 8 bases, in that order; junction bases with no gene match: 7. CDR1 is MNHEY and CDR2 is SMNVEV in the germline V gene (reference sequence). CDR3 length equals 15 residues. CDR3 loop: CASSLSSGTGMGYTF. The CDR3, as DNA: TGTGCCAGCAGTTTATCTTCCGGGACAGGGATGGGCTACACCTTC.

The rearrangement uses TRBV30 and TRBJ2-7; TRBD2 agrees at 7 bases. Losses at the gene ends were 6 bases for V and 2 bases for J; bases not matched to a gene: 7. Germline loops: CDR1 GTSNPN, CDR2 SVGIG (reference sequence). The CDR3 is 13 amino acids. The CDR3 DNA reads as TGTGCCTGTATAGCGGGCCCACCCTACGAGCAGTACTTC. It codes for CACIAGPPYEQYF.

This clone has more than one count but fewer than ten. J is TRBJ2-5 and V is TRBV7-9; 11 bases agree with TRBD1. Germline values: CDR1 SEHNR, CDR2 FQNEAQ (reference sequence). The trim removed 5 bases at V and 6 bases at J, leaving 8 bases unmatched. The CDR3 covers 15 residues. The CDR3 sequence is CASSDPGQGGQTQYF. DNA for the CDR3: TGTGCCAGCAGCGACCCGGGACAGGGGGGGCAGACCCAGTACTTC.

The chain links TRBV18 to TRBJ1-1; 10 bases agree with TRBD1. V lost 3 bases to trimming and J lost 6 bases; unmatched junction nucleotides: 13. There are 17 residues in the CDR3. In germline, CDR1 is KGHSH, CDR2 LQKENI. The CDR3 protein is CASSPFRDRGLKSEAFF. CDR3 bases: TGTGCCAGCTCACCGTTTCGGGACAGGGGATTGAAGTCTGAAGCTTTCTTT.

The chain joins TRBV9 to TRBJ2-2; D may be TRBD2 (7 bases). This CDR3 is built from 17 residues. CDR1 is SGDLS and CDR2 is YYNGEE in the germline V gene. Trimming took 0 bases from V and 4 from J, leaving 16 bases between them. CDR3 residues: CASSVAGGGRVTGELFF. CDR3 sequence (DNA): TGTGCCAGCAGCGTAGCTGGCGGGGGCAGGGTCACCGGGGAGCTGTTTTTT.

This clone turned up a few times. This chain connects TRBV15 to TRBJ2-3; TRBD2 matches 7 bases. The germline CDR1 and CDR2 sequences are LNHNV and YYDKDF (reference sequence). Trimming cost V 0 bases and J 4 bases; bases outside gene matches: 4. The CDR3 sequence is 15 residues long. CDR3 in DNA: TGTGCCACCAGCAGAGATCGTGCGGGGGCAGATACGCAGTATTTT. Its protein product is CATSRDRAGADTQYF.

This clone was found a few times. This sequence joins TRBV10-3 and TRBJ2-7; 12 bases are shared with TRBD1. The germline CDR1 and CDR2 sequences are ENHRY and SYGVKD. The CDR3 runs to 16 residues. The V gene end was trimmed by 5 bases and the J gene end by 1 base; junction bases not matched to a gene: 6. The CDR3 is CAISRDRGPQSYEQYF. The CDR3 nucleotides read TGTGCCATCAGTCGGGACAGGGGGCCACAATCCTACGAGCAGTACTTC.

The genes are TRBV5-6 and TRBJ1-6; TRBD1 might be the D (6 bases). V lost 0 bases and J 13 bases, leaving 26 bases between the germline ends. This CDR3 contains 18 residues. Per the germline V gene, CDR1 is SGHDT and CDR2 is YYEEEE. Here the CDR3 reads CASSLDVGAPLAASPLHF. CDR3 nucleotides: TGTGCCAGCAGCTTGGATGTGGGGGCCCCATTGGCAGCCTCGCCCCTCCACTTT.

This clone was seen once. In DNA, the CDR3 is TGCGCCAGCAGGAGTAAGACAGGGGCGACAGATACGCAGTATTTT. This translates into CASRSKTGATDTQYF. V and J are TRBV10-1 and TRBJ2-3; TRBD1 aligns across 8 bases. J gave up 3 bases and V 6 bases, and 8 bases lay outside the gene matches. From germline, CDR1 is WNHNN and CDR2 SYGVQD (reference sequence). This CDR3 is 15 amino acids long.

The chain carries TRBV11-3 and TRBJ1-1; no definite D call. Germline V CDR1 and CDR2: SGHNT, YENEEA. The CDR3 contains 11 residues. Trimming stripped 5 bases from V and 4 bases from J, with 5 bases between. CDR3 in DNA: TGTGCCAGCAGCCGCGCCACTGAAGCTTTCTTT. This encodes CASSRATEAFF.

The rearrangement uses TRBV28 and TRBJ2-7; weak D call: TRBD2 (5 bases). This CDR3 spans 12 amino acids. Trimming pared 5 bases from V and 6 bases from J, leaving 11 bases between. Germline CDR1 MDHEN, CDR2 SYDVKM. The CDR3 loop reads CASSPRRGEQYF. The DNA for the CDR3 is TGTGCCAGCAGTCCCCGTCGGGGCGAGCAGTACTTC. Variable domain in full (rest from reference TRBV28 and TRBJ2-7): DVKVTQSSRYLVKRTGEKVFLECVQDMDHENMFWYRQDPGLGLRLIYFSYDVKMKEKGDIPEGYSVSREKKERFSLILESASTNQTSMYLCASSPRRGEQYFGPGTRLTVT.

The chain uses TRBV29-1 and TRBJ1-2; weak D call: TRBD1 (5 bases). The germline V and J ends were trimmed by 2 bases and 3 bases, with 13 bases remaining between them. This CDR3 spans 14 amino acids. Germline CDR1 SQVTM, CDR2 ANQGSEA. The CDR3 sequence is CSVETPGNYYGYTF. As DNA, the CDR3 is TGCAGCGTTGAAACTCCAGGGAACTACTATGGCTACACCTTC.

The CDR3 reads CATSPELDPPKNIQYF. The CDR3 bases are TGTGCCACCAGCCCCGAACTAGATCCCCCCAAAAACATTCAGTACTTC. V is TRBV15 and J is TRBJ2-4; possibly TRBD2 for D (5 bases). V was pared by 5 bases and J by 2 bases, with 16 bases between. The CDR3 has 16 residues. Germline-derived CDR1 and CDR2 are LNHNV and YYDKDF (reference sequence).

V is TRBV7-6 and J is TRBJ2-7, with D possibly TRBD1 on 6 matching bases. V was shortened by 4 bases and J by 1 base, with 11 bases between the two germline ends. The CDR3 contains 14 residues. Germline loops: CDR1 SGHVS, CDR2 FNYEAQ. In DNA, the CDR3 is TGTGCCAGCAGCTCCCGACAGGAGTCCTACGAGCAGTACTTC. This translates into CASSSRQESYEQYF.

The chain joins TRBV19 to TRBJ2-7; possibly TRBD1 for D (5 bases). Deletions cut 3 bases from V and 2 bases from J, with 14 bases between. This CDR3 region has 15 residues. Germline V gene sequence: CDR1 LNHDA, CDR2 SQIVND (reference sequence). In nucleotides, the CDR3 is TGTGCCAGTAGTATCATTCGATTAGGGGCCTACGAGCAGTACTTC. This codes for CASSIIRLGAYEQYF.

The CDR3 sequence is CASSLTSGSGNEQFF. In nucleotides, the CDR3 is TGTGCCAGCAGCCTGACTAGCGGGAGTGGCAATGAGCAGTTCTTC. The chain has TRBV5-4 and TRBJ2-1, with 12 bases lining up with TRBD2. The CDR3 sequence is 15 residues long. Unmatched junction bases numbered 5, after V lost 4 bases and J lost 6 bases. In germline, CDR1 is SGHNT, CDR2 YYREEE (reference sequence).

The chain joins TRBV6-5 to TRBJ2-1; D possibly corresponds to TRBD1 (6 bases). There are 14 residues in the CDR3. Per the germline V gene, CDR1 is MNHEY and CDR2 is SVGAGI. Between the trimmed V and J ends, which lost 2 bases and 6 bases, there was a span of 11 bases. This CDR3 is CASSYVRGGNEQFF. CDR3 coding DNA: TGTGCCAGCAGTTACGTCAGGGGCGGCAATGAGCAGTTCTTC.

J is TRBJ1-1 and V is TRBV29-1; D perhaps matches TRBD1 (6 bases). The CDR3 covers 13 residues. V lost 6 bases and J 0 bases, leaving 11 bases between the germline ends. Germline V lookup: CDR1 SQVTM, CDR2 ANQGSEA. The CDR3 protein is CSVYREMNTEAFF. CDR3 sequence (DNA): TGCAGCGTCTACAGGGAGATGAACACTGAAGCTTTCTTT.

The CDR3 sequence is CASSPTGVGYGYTF. In nucleotides, the CDR3 is TGTGCCAGCAGCCCTACAGGGGTAGGCTATGGCTACACCTTC. The genes are TRBV6-5 and TRBJ1-2; 7 nucleotides match TRBD1. J gave up 4 bases and V 6 bases, and 8 bases lay outside the gene matches. Germline loops: CDR1 MNHEY, CDR2 SVGAGI. CDR3 length: 14 residues.

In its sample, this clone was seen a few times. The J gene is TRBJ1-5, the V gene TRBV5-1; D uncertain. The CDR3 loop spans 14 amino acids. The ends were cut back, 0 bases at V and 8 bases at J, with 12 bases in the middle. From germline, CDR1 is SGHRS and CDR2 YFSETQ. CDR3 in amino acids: CASSLGGENEPQHF. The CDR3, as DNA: TGCGCCAGCAGCTTGGGCGGGGAGAATGAGCCCCAGCATTTT.

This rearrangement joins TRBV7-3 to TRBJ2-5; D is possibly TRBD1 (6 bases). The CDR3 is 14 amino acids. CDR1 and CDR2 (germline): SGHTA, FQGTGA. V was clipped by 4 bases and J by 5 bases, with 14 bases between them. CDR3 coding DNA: TGTGCCAGCAGCTCCACAGGGTTAGGGGAGACCCAGTACTTC. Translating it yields CASSSTGLGETQYF. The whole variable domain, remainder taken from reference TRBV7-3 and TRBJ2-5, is GAGVSQTPSNKVTEKGKYVELRCDPISGHTALYWYRQSLGQGPEFLIYFQGTGAADDSGLPNDRFFAVRPEGSVSTLKIQRTERGDSAVYLCASSSTGLGETQYFGPGTRLLVL.

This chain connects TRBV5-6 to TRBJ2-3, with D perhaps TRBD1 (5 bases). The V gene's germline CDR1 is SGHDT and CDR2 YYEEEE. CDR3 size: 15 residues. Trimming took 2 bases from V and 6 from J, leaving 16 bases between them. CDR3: CASSFWGPRADTQYF. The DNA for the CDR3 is TGTGCCAGCAGCTTCTGGGGCCCCAGGGCGGATACGCAGTATTTT.

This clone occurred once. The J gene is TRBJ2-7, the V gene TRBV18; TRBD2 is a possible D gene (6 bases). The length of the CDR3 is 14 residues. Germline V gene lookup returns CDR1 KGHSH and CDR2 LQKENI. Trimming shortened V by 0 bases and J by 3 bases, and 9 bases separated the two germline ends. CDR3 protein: CASSPPGGLYEQYF. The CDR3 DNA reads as TGTGCCAGCTCACCACCCGGAGGGCTCTACGAGCAGTACTTC. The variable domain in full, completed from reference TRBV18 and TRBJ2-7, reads NAGVMQNPRHLVRRRGQEARLRCSPMKGHSHVYWYRQLPEEGLKFMVYLQKENIIDESGMPKERFSAEFPKEGPSILRIQQVVRGDSAAYFCASSPPGGLYEQYFGPGTRLTVT.

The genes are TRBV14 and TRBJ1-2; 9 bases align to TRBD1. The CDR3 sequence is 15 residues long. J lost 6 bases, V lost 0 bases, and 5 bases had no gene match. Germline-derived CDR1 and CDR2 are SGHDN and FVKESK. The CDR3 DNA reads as TGTGCCAGCAGCCAAGATCAGAGGACAGGGGATGGCTACACCTTC. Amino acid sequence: CASSQDQRTGDGYTF.

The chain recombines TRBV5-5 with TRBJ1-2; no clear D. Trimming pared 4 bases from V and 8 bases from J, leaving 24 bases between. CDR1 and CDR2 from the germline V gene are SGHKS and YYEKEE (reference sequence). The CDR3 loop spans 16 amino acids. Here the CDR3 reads CASSREISQRKGGYTF. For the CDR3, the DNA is TGTGCCAGCAGCAGAGAAATATCCCAGAGGAAAGGAGGCTACACCTTC.

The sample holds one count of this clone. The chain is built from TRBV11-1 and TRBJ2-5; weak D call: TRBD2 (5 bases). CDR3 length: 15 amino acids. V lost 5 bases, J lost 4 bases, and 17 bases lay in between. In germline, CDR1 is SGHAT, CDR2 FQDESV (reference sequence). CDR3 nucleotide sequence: TGTGCCAGCAGCCTACAACTAGACTTCGGAGAGACCCAGTACTTC. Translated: CASSLQLDFGETQYF.

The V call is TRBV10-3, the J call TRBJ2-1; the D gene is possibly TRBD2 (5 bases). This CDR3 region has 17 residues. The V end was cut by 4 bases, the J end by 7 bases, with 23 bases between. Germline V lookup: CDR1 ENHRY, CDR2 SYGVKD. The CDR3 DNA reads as TGTGCCATCAGTGGAATCCACAGATTAGCGCGTTGGAATGAGCAGTTCTTC. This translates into CAISGIHRLARWNEQFF.